Below, 2 T cell receptor beta chains from the same sample are listed, as sequenced in a study of T cells in Graves' hyperthyroidism and ophthalmopathy. TCR beta CDR3 regions were amplified from RNA. HTBI primers were the set used in a first-round RT-PCR of the TCR CDR3. In TCRdb, the multiplex PCR reads were re-called with MiXCR into one record per CDR3 protein. The sample contains 600,000 or so distinct CDR3 sequences, under 20% of which appear only once. Sequencing was performed on blood. These receptors came from a woman aged 25 to 39 with Graves' hyperthyroidism.

This clonotype was counted many times. CDR3 nucleotide sequence: TGTGCCTGGAGTCCAGACAGGGGGTACGGCTACACCTTC. Amino acids: CAWSPDRGYGYTF. V usage is TRBV30 and J usage is TRBJ1-2; 9 bases match TRBD1. V shed 2 bases and J 8 bases; nucleotides not matched to a gene: 6. From germline, CDR1 is GTSNPN and CDR2 SVGIG (reference sequence). The length of the CDR3 is 13 residues.

The CDR3 nucleotides read TGTGCCAGCAGCCCCCACCGGGCTCTGGGGGGGGGCTACACCTTC. Protein: CASSPHRALGGGYTF. The chain employs TRBV7-9 and TRBJ1-2, with a possible D match to TRBD1 (5 bases). Trimming took 5 bases from V and 8 from J, leaving 21 bases between them. The germline CDR1 and CDR2 sequences are SEHNR and FQNEAQ (reference sequence). The CDR3 length is 15 residues.